The next 27 T cell receptor beta chains were all read from a single sample in a study of regulatory T cells in long-lasting Graves disease. Relying on iRepertoire HTBI primers and Arm-PCR of CDR3 regions, the team built TCR beta libraries. TCRdb processed the multiplex PCR reads anew with MiXCR; each CDR3 protein has one entry. The sample records roughly 350,000 distinct CDR3 sequences, 15% to 20% being singletons. Noted time point: newly diagnosed GD, antithyroid drugs for less than 3 months. PBMC-extracted RNA yielded the TCR library. This sample also appeared in a second study, on T cells in Graves' hyperthyroidism and ophthalmopathy.

The source material was peripheral blood mononuclear cells (PBMCs), sampled at new diagnosis, from a patient treated with antithyroid drugs. These receptors came from a woman younger than 30 with Graves disease.

The chain has TRBV6-2 or TRBV6-3 and TRBJ1-5, with TRBD1 matching over 8 bases. Germline V gene sequence: CDR1 MNHEY, CDR2 SVGEGT. The CDR3 is 15 amino acids. V lost 5 bases to trimming and J lost 4 bases; unmatched junction nucleotides: 7. CDR3 sequence reads: CASSLQDRENQPQHF. DNA of the CDR3: TGTGCCAGCAGTCTCCAGGACAGGGAGAATCAGCCCCAGCATTTT.

This clonotype was observed many times. This chain links TRBV7-9 with TRBJ2-5; D is perhaps TRBD2 (6 bases). This CDR3 contains 13 residues. V was cut by 4 bases and J by 4 bases, with 10 bases left in between. Germline lookup yields CDR1 SEHNR and CDR2 FQNEAQ (reference sequence). The CDR3 region has the DNA TGTGCCAGCAGCTACGGGACTGGAGAGACCCAGTACTTC. It translates to CASSYGTGETQYF.

This clonotype occurred many times. The chain carries TRBV7-8 and TRBJ2-1, with 7 nucleotides matching TRBD1. The length of the CDR3 is 14 residues. Germline assignment: CDR1 SGHVS and CDR2 FQNEAQ. V was clipped by 4 bases and J by 6 bases; unmatched bases: 6. This chain's CDR3 is CASSSQGVANEQFF. The CDR3 DNA reads as TGTGCCAGCAGCTCGCAGGGGGTCGCCAATGAGCAGTTCTTC. Together with reference TRBV7-8 and TRBJ2-1, the CDR3 gives the full variable domain: GAGVSQSPRYKVAKRGQDVALRCDPISGHVSLFWYQQALGQGPEFLTYFQNEAQLDKSGLPSDRFFAERPEGSVSTLKIQRTQQEDSAVYLCASSSQGVANEQFFGPGTRLTVL.

This clonotype was found many times. The chain is built from TRBV7-9 and TRBJ2-2; D is undetermined. Germline CDR1 reads SEHNR; CDR2 reads FQNEAQ (reference sequence). Trimming removed 5 bases from V and 0 bases from J, with 10 bases in between. CDR3 size: 15 residues. CDR3 in amino acids: CASSPLEPNTGELFF. The CDR3 nucleotides read TGTGCCAGCAGCCCGCTGGAGCCGAACACCGGGGAGCTGTTTTTT.

This clonotype was counted ten times or more. DNA for the CDR3: TGTGCCAGCAGCAACAGGGGCAACGAGCAGTACTTC. As protein: CASSNRGNEQYF. V and J are TRBV28 and TRBJ2-7; 7 bases are shared with TRBD1. The CDR3 has 12 residues. Germline loops: CDR1 MDHEN, CDR2 SYDVKM. Unmatched junction bases numbered 4, after V lost 6 bases and J lost 5 bases.

This clonotype was seen more than once but under ten times. The V and J genes are TRBV24-1 and TRBJ2-7, with D perhaps matching TRBD1 (5 bases). The V gene's germline CDR1 is KGHDR and CDR2 SFDVKD. This CDR3 is built from 13 residues. V shed 10 bases and J shed 1 base, with 13 bases lying between them. The CDR3 region is CATPDIESYEQYF. The CDR3 coding sequence is TGTGCCACTCCGGACATTGAGTCCTACGAGCAGTACTTC.

In this sample, this clonotype turned up many times. V usage is TRBV2 and J usage is TRBJ1-6; TRBD1 is a possible D gene (5 bases). The germline CDR1 and CDR2 sequences are SNHLY and FYNNEI. Trimming took off 3 bases at V and 7 bases at J, with 10 bases between the two ends. This CDR3 spans 14 amino acids. CDR3 bases: TGTGCCAGCAGTGAGTTGGGACCCAATTCACCCCTCCACTTT. Translated: CASSELGPNSPLHF.

This clonotype was detected only once. With a much larger clone just one base away, this may be a read error. The chain is built from TRBV20-1 and TRBJ2-4, with 11 bases fitting TRBD2. The CDR3 is 16 amino acids. Germline CDR1 reads DFQATT; CDR2 reads SNEGSKA (reference sequence). The ends lost 2 bases at V and 13 bases at J; junction bases unmatched: 16. CDR3 residues: CSARLAGGIINNEQYF. In nucleotides, the CDR3 is TGCAGTGCTAGACTAGCGGGAGGCATTATCAACAATGAGCAGTACTTC.

In the case of this clonotype: The junction departs from the called germline gene at one end, perhaps through a read error. The chain couples TRBV12-3 or TRBV12-4 to TRBJ2-1; D may be TRBD2 (5 bases). The CDR3 sequence is 15 residues long. This chain's CDR3 is CASSTSGSSYNGQFF. The CDR3 nucleotides are TGTGCCAGCAGTACCAGCGGAAGCTCCTACAATGGGCAGTTCTTC.

This clonotype was picked up many times. The chain joins TRBV30 to TRBJ1-2; D perhaps matches TRBD1 (6 bases). Germline loops: CDR1 GTSNPN, CDR2 SVGIG (reference sequence). CDR3 length: 14 amino acids. V gave up 0 bases and J gave up 7 bases, with 15 bases separating them. The CDR3 region has the DNA TGTGCCTGGAGTGTTGTGCAGGGGCATGCTGGCTACACCTTC. It yields the protein CAWSVVQGHAGYTF.

The genes are TRBV5-1 and TRBJ2-7; 7 nucleotides line up with TRBD1. CDR1 is SGHRS, CDR2 YFSETQ, per germline. After removal of 5 bases from V and 0 bases from J, the junction contained 14 bases not matched to a gene. The CDR3 sequence is 17 residues long. The CDR3 sequence is CASRIETFRDSSYEQYF. The CDR3 nucleotides read TGCGCCAGCAGAATAGAAACCTTCCGGGACAGCTCCTACGAGCAGTACTTC.

This clonotype was recorded at least ten times. The CDR3 DNA reads as TGTGCCAGCAGCCCAGTACTAGCAGATACGCAGTATTTT. It encodes CASSPVLADTQYF. The gene calls are TRBV3-1 and TRBJ2-3; possible D gene TRBD2, 5 bases. V dropped 4 bases and J dropped 4 bases, with 9 bases sitting between them. CDR1 and CDR2 (germline): LGHDT, YNNKEL (reference sequence). This CDR3 has 13 amino acids.

The chain carries TRBV7-9 and TRBJ1-2; TRBD1 aligns across 7 bases. CDR3 length equals 13 residues. Germline V gene data show CDR1 as SEHNR and CDR2 as FQNEAQ (reference sequence). The ends lost 4 bases at V and 6 bases at J; junction bases unmatched: 5. The CDR3 DNA is TGTGCCAGCAGCTCGCAGGGGGGAAATGGCTACACCTTC. This sequence encodes CASSSQGGNGYTF.

At least ten counts were recorded for this clonotype. The V gene is TRBV2, the J gene TRBJ2-6; D unresolved. Trimming left V 6 bases short and J 0 bases short, with 3 bases between. CDR1 is SNHLY and CDR2 is FYNNEI in the germline V gene. The CDR3 is 13 amino acids. The CDR3 reads CASRASGANVLTF. The CDR3, as DNA: TGTGCCAGCAGGGCCTCTGGGGCCAACGTCCTGACTTTC.

This clonotype appeared a few times. The CDR3, as DNA: TGTGCCAGCAGCTTATGGACAGTCTCTGGGGCCAACGTCCTGACTTTC. It yields the protein CASSLWTVSGANVLTF. The J gene is TRBJ2-6, the V gene TRBV11-1, with D possibly TRBD1 on 6 matching bases. The ends were cut back, 2 bases at V and 0 bases at J, with 8 bases in the middle. The germline gives CDR1 SGHAT, CDR2 FQDESV (reference sequence). This CDR3 is 16 amino acids long. Looking up the rest from reference TRBV11-1 and TRBJ2-6 gives the full variable domain: EAEVAQSPRYKITEKSQAVAFWCDPISGHATLYWYRQILGQGPELLVQFQDESVVDDSQLPKDRFSAERLKGVDSTLKIQPAELGDSAMYLCASSLWTVSGANVLTFGAGSRLTVL.

This clonotype has a count of ten or more. CDR3 sequence (DNA): TGTGCCAGCAGCCTGTGGATGGGGAGCAATCAGCCCCAGCATTTT. Its translation is CASSLWMGSNQPQHF. V and J are TRBV5-5 and TRBJ1-5; D gene uncertain. The CDR3 has 15 residues. Trimming cost V 4 bases and J 1 base, with 12 bases left between them. In germline, CDR1 is SGHKS, CDR2 YYEKEE (reference sequence).

Ten or more counts support this clonotype. This chain joins TRBV3-1 and TRBJ2-5; 8 positions match TRBD1. V shed 7 bases, J shed 3 bases, and the junction held 4 bases outside the gene matches. Germline-derived CDR1 and CDR2 are LGHDT and YNNKEL (reference sequence). The CDR3 sequence is 13 residues long. The CDR3 DNA reads TGTGCCAGCAACAACAGGGGGGAAGAGACCCAGTACTTC. Translation gives CASNNRGEETQYF.

This clonotype occurred many times. This chain links TRBV20-1 with TRBJ2-3; unclear D gene. V was cut by 6 bases and J by 0 bases, with 16 bases left in between. Germline lookup yields CDR1 DFQATT and CDR2 SNEGSKA (reference sequence). This CDR3 contains 15 residues. Written as DNA, the CDR3 is TGCAGTGCCCCGATCAGGTCCCAGAGCACAGATACGCAGTATTTT. Its translation is CSAPIRSQSTDTQYF.

As for this clonotype: A much larger clone sits a single nucleotide away, making a read error possible. The chain uses TRBV3-1 and TRBJ1-1, with a tentative D call TRBD1 (5 bases). CDR1 and CDR2 (germline): LGHDT, YNNKEL (reference sequence). The CDR3 covers 15 residues. The CDR3 nucleotides read TGTGCCAGCAGCCAAGAACGGCACGGGACCACTGAAGCTCTCTTT. Amino acid sequence: CASSQERHGTTEALF.

This clonotype appeared many times. The CDR3, as DNA: TGTGCCAGCTTTCTTCTTAAACCTACTGAAGCTTTCTTT. Translated: CASFLLKPTEAFF. This sequence joins TRBV18 and TRBJ1-1, with D unclear. Trimming removed 7 bases from V and 5 bases from J, with 14 bases in between. This CDR3 is 13 amino acids long. Germline loops: CDR1 KGHSH, CDR2 LQKENI.

The chain has TRBV28 and TRBJ2-4; no firm D call. Trimming cost V 7 bases and J 8 bases, with 9 bases left between them. Germline loops: CDR1 MDHEN, CDR2 SYDVKM. This CDR3 region has 11 residues. CDR3 coding DNA: TGTGCCAGCACCCGAGAGGACATTCAGTACTTC. Its translation: CASTREDIQYF. The full variable domain, in which reference TRBV28 and TRBJ2-4 provide the parts outside the CDR3, is DVKVTQSSRYLVKRTGEKVFLECVQDMDHENMFWYRQDPGLGLRLIYFSYDVKMKEKGDIPEGYSVSREKKERFSLILESASTNQTSMYLCASTREDIQYFGAGTRLSVL.

The rearrangement links TRBV19 to TRBJ1-5; D unclear. Trimming removed 3 bases from V and 4 bases from J, with 13 bases in between. Germline CDR1 and CDR2: LNHDA and SQIVND (reference sequence). The length of the CDR3 is 15 residues. The CDR3 sequence: CASSIQNVPNQPQHF. DNA for the CDR3: TGTGCCAGTAGTATTCAAAATGTACCTAATCAGCCCCAGCATTTT.

To note about this clonotype: This may be a read error: a much more frequent sequence differs by one nucleotide. This chain uses TRBV30 with TRBJ2-1, with 12 bases that match TRBD2. Germline CDR1 and CDR2: GTSNPN and SVGIG (reference sequence). The CDR3 covers 16 residues. Losses at the gene ends were 3 bases for V and 14 bases for J; bases not matched to a gene: 17. The CDR3 DNA reads as TGTGCCTGGAGCACCAGGGGGCTAGCGGGAGGGCCCTGGGAGTTCTTC. It translates to CAWSTRGLAGGPWEFF.

About this clonotype: A much larger clone differs from this one at a single base, so this may be a read error. This sequence joins TRBV4-3 and TRBJ1-2; tentative D call: TRBD1 (6 bases). The germline gives CDR1 LGHNA, CDR2 YSLEER. There are 15 residues in the CDR3. V shed 4 bases and J shed 7 bases, with 19 bases lying between them. The CDR3 loop is CASSLKAQGNSGYTF. The CDR3 DNA is TGCGCCAGCAGCCTCAAGGCACAGGGTAATAGTGGCTACACCTTC.

In regard to this clonotype: A read error may be the cause here, since a much bigger clone is one base away. The rearrangement uses TRBV28 and TRBJ2-4; D gene uncertain. The CDR3 spans 17 residues. The germline CDR1 and CDR2 sequences are MDHEN and SYDVKM. Trimming pared 0 bases from V and 0 bases from J, leaving 12 bases between. CDR3 protein: CASSLCHGRIAKNIQYF. The CDR3 bases are TGTGCCAGCAGTTTATGTCACGGCAGAATAGCCAAAAACATTCAGTACTTC.

This clonotype appeared a few times. The chain carries TRBV10-3 and TRBJ2-3; maybe TRBD1 (5 bases). The germline V and J ends were trimmed by 6 bases and 6 bases, with 10 bases remaining between them. Germline-derived CDR1 and CDR2 are ENHRY and SYGVKD. CDR3 length equals 12 residues. This chain's CDR3 is CAIRDTHDTQYF. In nucleotides, the CDR3 is TGTGCCATCAGGGACACCCACGATACGCAGTATTTT.

This clonotype came up many times. The V call is TRBV6-1, the J call TRBJ1-1; D possibly corresponds to TRBD1 (6 bases). V shed 5 bases and J shed 6 bases, with 13 bases lying between them. The germline CDR1 and CDR2 sequences are MNHNS and SASEGT. The CDR3 has 13 residues. The CDR3 DNA sequence: TGTGCCAGCAGTCGGGACATTAACGCTGAAGCTTTCTTT. It specifies CASSRDINAEAFF.